This T cell receptor beta chain was sequenced for a study of T cell responses to AZD1222 COVID-19 vaccine. The study, taken as a whole, reports: Possibly, clonal diversity was underestimated; donors were largely white British and included more females.

V was clipped by 6 bases and J by 3 bases, with 14 bases between them. This CDR3 has 15 amino acids. Germline V gives CDR1 MDHEN, CDR2 SYDVKM. Sequencing was performed with immunoSEQ multiplex PCR; in TCRdb, only in-frame clones are kept and a portion is missing. The sample has about 130,000 clones, about 80% seen once. Turning to this clone: The antigen is not known.

The sequence came from an adult in good health. The sequencing used peripheral blood, collected on day 0 of AZD1222 vaccination. This chain connects TRBV28 to TRBJ1-4; D gene unclear. CDR3 protein: CASSVTRAANEKLFF. The DNA for the CDR3 is TGTGCCAGCAGCGTCACGAGGGCGGCTAATGAAAAACTGTTTTTT.